This T cell receptor (beta chain) was identified in a study of T cell responses to AZD1222 COVID-19 vaccine (TCRdb year 2021). A note on the overall study: A total of over 230 trial participants underwent TCR sequencing, of whom 207 had received two doses of AZD1222 and some 26 had received two doses of the MenACWY control vaccine. Trial participants were enrolled into age subgroups of 18-55, 56-69 and 70-plus years, which contained 148, 28 and 57 TCR-sequenced participants, respectively. Broader findings and caveats from the paper: Participants were mostly white British, with more females than males. The authors suggested clonal diversity may have been underestimated. After two AZD1222 doses, spike-specific TCR breadth and depth were significantly higher than at day 0 and than in MenACWY recipients. Conclusions about previously exposed vaccinees are limited, since just five to seven AZD1222 recipients were seropositive for SARS-CoV-2 at baseline. In the small 56-69-year group, the increase in depth fell short of significance, most likely because of low power. No day 14 peak-response samples were available, so repertoires were characterized only after the peak T cell response. Epitopes outside the regions mutated in the B.1.351 and B.1.1.7 variants were reportedly recognized by nearly half of the unique spike-specific TCRs. The whole spike protein was spanned by vaccine-associated CD4 TCRs, and dominant responses were seen in regions 160-218 and 743-854.

Turning to this clone: Its antigen specificity is not known. Base qualities were left out, and no much larger clone turns up one base away.

The intended sense of this specimen's time point label: about 28 days (+/-7) after the second vaccine dose. Because spike-specific TCR depth and breadth did not differ between the two schedules, AZD1222 recipients who got a second dose at roughly 4 weeks were pooled with those who got a second dose at roughly 12 weeks. The vaccinee samples were drawn from two UK trials, COV001 and COV002, one of which was a single-blind randomized controlled phase 2/3 trial testing AZD1222 (ChAdOx1 nCoV-19) in healthy adults. For TCRbeta chain sequencing, PBMC samples were collected from trial participants at day 0 and at day 28 after the second dose. The CDR3 regions of human TCRbeta chains were analyzed by immunosequencing. Per the original workflow: TCRs in the repertoires were compared against a reference library of SARS-CoV-2-specific TCRs that had been generated with the MIRA antigen-specificity platform. Breadth was defined as the fraction of unique TCRs that were SARS-CoV-2-associated, and depth was defined as the fraction of total T cells that were SARS-CoV-2-associated. Each spike-specific TCR was assigned to its reactive spike region and to a CD4 or CD8 class using the MIRA data. Log10-transformed breadth and depth values were compared by one-way ANOVA with Sidak's multiple comparisons tests. The immuneACCESS repertoire file appears here via TCRdb, limited to in-frame rearrangements. These files lack a portion of the clones; in checked studies, under half of the deficit traces to unresolved V genes, and the cause of the others is not known. V, J and clone size were drawn from that table, and D and trimming were deduced from the DNA. This sample is represented by about 180,000 clones; about 88% of them were singletons. 25% to 30% of the sample rests with the top ten.

V lost 0 bases and J lost 0 bases; the stretch between them is 9 bases long. Inclusive of the bounding cysteine and phenylalanine, the CDR3 is 16 residues long. CDR3 DNA is the only sequence kept; it has 48 bases, read in frame from the first base. The germline V gene (reference sequence) gives CDR1 as LNHNV and CDR2 as YYDKDF. This clonotype was obtained from an adult who received the AZD1222 COVID-19 vaccine. The chain links TRBV15 with TRBJ2-1; there is no confident call for the D gene. The input for sequencing was peripheral blood, taken 28 days after the second AZD1222 dose. The CDR3 region: CATSRDPTASYNEQFF. The DNA reads as follows: TGTGCCACCAGCAGAGATCCGACTGCCTCCTACAATGAGCAGTTCTTC. With the portions outside the CDR3 filled from the reference TRBV15 and TRBJ2-1 genes, the complete variable region becomes DAMVIQNPRYQVTQFGKPVTLSCSQTLNHNVMYWYQQKSSQAPKLLFHYYDKDFNNEADTPDNFQSRRPNTSFCFLDIRSPGLGDTAMYLCATSRDPTASYNEQFFGPGTRLTVL.